The sequence of this T cell receptor (beta chain) was determined in a study of blood T cell repertoires in COVID-19. Authors' analysis steps: Cell counts per sample came from amplifying reference gene primers. Sequencing was performed with immunoSEQ multiplex PCR; in TCRdb, only in-frame clones are kept and a portion is missing. The D gene and trimming were derived from the DNA, and the V and J assignments and clone size from that table. The sample contains some 130,000 clones, around four fifths of which appear only once. Sequencing input: peripheral blood. This clonotype was sampled from a human donor in a cohort sampled during active COVID-19.

In DNA form, the CDR3 reads TGTGCCAGCAGCTTAGGAGGGGGCGACCAGCCCCAGCATTTT. This gives the protein CASSLGGGDQPQHF. This chain joins TRBV5-6 and TRBJ1-5, with TRBD1 matching over 7 bases. The CDR3 length is 14 residues. Unmatched junction bases numbered 6, after V lost 2 bases and J lost 7 bases. Germline V gene lookup returns CDR1 SGHDT and CDR2 YYEEEE.